This section outlines one TCR beta chain sequence together with its context. The data derive from a study of blood T cell repertoires in COVID-19. Study at large: T cells, B-cell-depleted T cells, or PBMCs provided the cDNA or gDNA that served as material.

Study processing details: Reference gene primer amplification in the assay estimated nucleated cell counts. Sequencing used immunoSEQ multiplex PCR; TCRdb keeps in-frame clones, though not all of them. From that table come the V and J calls and clone size; the DNA was used to work out D and trimming. Among over 150,000 clones, about 79% were seen once, and the ten largest hold around 28%. This receptor was obtained from an older woman with acute or convalescent COVID-19. Source material: peripheral blood.

The CDR3 sequence: CASSFGDSPIPLHF. Here the CDR3 DNA reads TGTGCCAGCAGCTTCGGGGACTCCCCAATCCCCCTCCACTTT. This chain links TRBV7-2 with TRBJ1-6, with TRBD1 as a possible D gene (5 bases). From germline, CDR1 is SGHTA and CDR2 FQGNSA. The length of the CDR3 is 14 residues. V dropped 3 bases and J dropped 13 bases, with 16 bases sitting between them.